Each of the 2 T cell receptor beta chains below was sequenced from the same sample in a study of blood T cell repertoires in COVID-19. The table came from immunoSEQ multiplex PCR; TCRdb's copy has only in-frame clones and leaves some out. This sample has approximately 270,000 clones; around 92% occur once, and the top ten carry approximately 1.8%. Sequencing was done on a sample of PBMCs or T cells enriched from blood (not recorded which). These receptors all come from an older woman who had recovered from COVID-19.

The rearrangement joins TRBV24-1 to TRBJ2-1; 7 bases are shared with TRBD2. The CDR3 sequence is 12 residues long. V trimming: 9 bases; J trimming: 10 bases; junction bases outside the gene matches: 8. CDR1 and CDR2 (germline): KGHDR, SFDVKD. CDR3: CATSLADGEQFF. The CDR3 DNA follows: TGTGCCACCTCCCTAGCGGATGGCGAGCAGTTCTTC.

This chain's CDR3 is CARHESSPQHF. Written as DNA, the CDR3 is TGTGCCCGCCATGAGTCGTCGCCCCAGCATTTT. This sequence joins TRBV12-3 or TRBV12-4 and TRBJ1-5; no clear D. The ends were cut back, 11 bases at V and 9 bases at J, with 14 bases in the middle. This CDR3 contains 11 residues.